This T cell receptor beta chain was captured by sequencing in a study of T cell repertoires in cytomegalovirus infection. At the level of the study: Recently identified HLA-C-restricted CMV epitopes were among the peptides used. It can be stated that public TCR beta signatures indicated CMV infection as well as a matching HLA type.

Of note for this clonotype: Its target is not known.

CDR1 is LNHDA, CDR2 SQIVND, per germline (reference sequence). The CDR3 totals 16 residues. V lost 3 bases to trimming and J lost 2 bases; unmatched junction nucleotides: 6. General observations from the study: Carriage of CMV together with the relevant HLA was identifiable through cumulative public TCR beta family frequency. Within the response measured ex vivo, HLA-C-restricted CMV-specific TCR beta clonotypes were dominant.

One entry per CDR3 protein, called by TCRdb with MiXCR from the reads. The sample holds about a million distinct CDR3 sequences, roughly a third seen once. The TCR originated in a human donor in good health (CMV status not recorded). Some clones in this sample may be carry-over from other donors' samples. Sequences were derived from cultured CD8+ T cells from PBMCs, sampled from culture after CMV antigen stimulation. V usage is TRBV19 and J usage is TRBJ2-7; TRBD2 agrees at 11 bases. The CDR3 sequence: CASSIGTSGTAYEQYF. DNA for the CDR3: TGTGCCAGTAGTATCGGGACTAGCGGAACCGCCTACGAGCAGTACTTC.